This is a list of T cell receptor beta chains from one sample in a study of shared clonotypes between healthy human individuals. Measured with immunoSEQ multiplex PCR; TCRdb has only the in-frame clones, and not every one. The sample yields about 2.4 million clones, more than 85% seen once. The sequenced sample was naive CD4+ T cells from PBMCs. The receptors originated from a man in his late teens or twenties in good health. Some clones in this sample may be carry-over from other donors' samples. Both conserved end residues are part of each CDR3. A D gene is named only where the DNA matches it firmly. Expanded clones get a size class; other rows say once, few or many, or leave the size out.

j_call clone_size v_call d_call cdr3_aa cdr3_nt
TRBJ2-7 NA TRBV5-5 NA CASSEGGTYEQYF TGTGCCAGCAGCGAAGGGGGGACCTACGAGCAGTACTTC
TRBJ1-1 once TRBV28 NA CASSPPGTRNTEAFF TGTGCCAGCAGTCCTCCAGGGACCCGCAACACTGAAGCTTTCTTT
TRBJ1-2 NA TRBV9 TRBD1 CASSPWDRNYGYTF TGTGCCAGCAGCCCCTGGGACAGAAACTATGGCTACACCTTC
TRBJ2-5 NA TRBV5-1 NA CASSLWSGEETQYF TGCGCCAGCAGCTTGTGGTCGGGAGAGGAGACCCAGTACTTC
TRBJ1-1 NA TRBV6-5 NA CASSYTRASNTEAFF TGTGCCAGCAGTTACACTCGGGCCTCGAACACTGAAGCTTTCTTT
TRBJ2-3 NA TRBV9 TRBD2 CASSVAPAGNTQYF TGTGCCAGCAGCGTAGCACCAGCGGGGAATACGCAGTATTTT
TRBJ1-2 NA TRBV21-1 NA CASSKIGPWGYTF TGTGCCAGCAGCAAAATTGGACCCTGGGGCTACACCTTC
TRBJ1-1 NA TRBV2 NA CASCEDGNTEAFF TGTGCCAGCTGTGAAGACGGTAACACTGAAGCTTTCTTT
TRBJ2-1 NA TRBV7-8 TRBD2 CASSRGLADGRQFF TGTGCCAGCAGCCGGGGACTAGCGGATGGCAGGCAGTTCTTC
TRBJ1-4 NA TRBV28 NA CASSLRVEEKLFF TGTGCCAGCAGTTTAAGAGTAGAAGAAAAACTGTTTTTT
TRBJ2-7 NA TRBV5-1 TRBD2 CASSLAAGVDLYEQYF TGCGCCAGCAGCTTGGCGGCGGGAGTGGACCTCTACGAGCAGTACTTC
TRBJ2-1 once TRBV4-1 NA CASSQESSRGRGSYNEQFF TGCGCCAGCAGCCAAGAGAGTAGTCGGGGCAGGGGTTCCTACAATGAGCAGTTCTTC
TRBJ2-7 NA TRBV2 TRBD1 CASSETQGAKEQYF TGTGCCAGCAGTGAAACACAGGGGGCTAAAGAGCAGTACTTC
TRBJ2-1 NA TRBV30 TRBD2 CASSGRGVDEQFF TGTGCCTCTAGCGGGAGGGGGGTCGATGAGCAGTTCTTC
TRBJ2-5 NA TRBV4-2 TRBD1 CASSHGQGQALETQYF TGTGCCAGCAGCCACGGACAGGGTCAAGCTCTTGAGACCCAGTACTTC
TRBJ1-2 few TRBV11-2 NA CASSLVGNYGYTF TGTGCCAGCAGCTTAGTAGGGAACTATGGCTACACCTTC
TRBJ2-3 NA TRBV5-1 TRBD1 CASSSSTGIRDTQYF TGCGCCAGCAGCTCTTCGACAGGGATCCGAGATACGCAGTATTTT
TRBJ2-7 NA TRBV4-2 NA CASSQDSREQYF TGTGCCAGCAGCCAAGATTCGAGAGAGCAGTACTTC
TRBJ2-4 NA TRBV18 TRBD2 CASSPPGSGRALAKNIQYF TGTGCCAGCTCACCACCGGGAAGCGGGAGGGCCCTAGCCAAAAACATTCAGTACTTC
TRBJ2-1 NA TRBV28 TRBD2 CASTDSSGSSYNEQFF TGTGCCAGCACCGATTCTAGCGGGAGCTCCTACAATGAGCAGTTCTTC
TRBJ1-1 NA TRBV5-1 NA CASSFGWGLNTEAFF TGCGCCAGCAGCTTTGGTTGGGGGCTGAACACTGAAGCTTTCTTT
TRBJ2-3 NA TRBV7-3 NA CASSSSTDTQYF TGTGCCAGCAGCTCTAGCACAGATACGCAGTATTTT
TRBJ1-5 NA TRBV6-8 TRBD1 CASESGTGWNQPQHF TGTGCCAGCGAATCCGGGACAGGGTGGAATCAGCCCCAGCATTTT
TRBJ1-1 once TRBV5-1 NA CASSYSSGKNTEAFF TGCGCCAGCAGCTACTCGTCCGGGAAAAACACTGAAGCTTTCTTT
TRBJ2-7 NA TRBV2 NA CASSEESRGNQYF TGTGCCAGCAGTGAAGAGAGCAGGGGCAACCAGTACTTC
TRBJ2-7 NA TRBV11-2 TRBD1 CASSLRTGLSYEQYF TGTGCCAGCAGCTTAAGGACAGGGCTTTCCTACGAGCAGTACTTC
TRBJ2-1 NA TRBV28 TRBD2 CASSTSGRADEQFF TGTGCCAGCAGTACTAGCGGGAGGGCCGATGAGCAGTTCTTC